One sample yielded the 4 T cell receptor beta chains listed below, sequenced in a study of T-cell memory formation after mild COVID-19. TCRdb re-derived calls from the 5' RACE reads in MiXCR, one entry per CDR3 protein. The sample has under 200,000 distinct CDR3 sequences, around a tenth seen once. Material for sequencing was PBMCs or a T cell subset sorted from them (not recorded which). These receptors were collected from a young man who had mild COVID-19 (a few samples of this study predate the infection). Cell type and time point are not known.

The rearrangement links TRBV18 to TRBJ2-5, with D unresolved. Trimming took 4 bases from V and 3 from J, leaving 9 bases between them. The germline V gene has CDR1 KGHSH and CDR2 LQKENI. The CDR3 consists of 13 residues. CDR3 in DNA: TGTGCCAGCTCACGGTCGGCAGAAGAGACCCAGTACTTC. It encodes CASSRSAEETQYF. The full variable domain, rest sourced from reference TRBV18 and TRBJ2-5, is NAGVMQNPRHLVRRRGQEARLRCSPMKGHSHVYWYRQLPEEGLKFMVYLQKENIIDESGMPKERFSAEFPKEGPSILRIQQVVRGDSAAYFCASSRSAEETQYFGPGTRLLVL.

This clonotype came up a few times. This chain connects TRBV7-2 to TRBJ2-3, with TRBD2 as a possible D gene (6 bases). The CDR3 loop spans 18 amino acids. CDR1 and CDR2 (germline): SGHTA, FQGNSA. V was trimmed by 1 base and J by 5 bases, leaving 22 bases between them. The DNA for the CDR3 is TGTGCCAGCAGCTTAGGCTTCATATTGCGGGGTTTGGGAGATACGCAGTATTTT. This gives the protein CASSLGFILRGLGDTQYF.

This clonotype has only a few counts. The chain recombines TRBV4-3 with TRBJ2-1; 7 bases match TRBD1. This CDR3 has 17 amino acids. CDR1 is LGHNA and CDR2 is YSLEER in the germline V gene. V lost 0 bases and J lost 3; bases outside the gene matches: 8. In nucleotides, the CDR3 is TGCGCCAGCAGCCAAGAGGGTCTCCGGGACAGCTACAATGAGCAGTTCTTC. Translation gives CASSQEGLRDSYNEQFF.

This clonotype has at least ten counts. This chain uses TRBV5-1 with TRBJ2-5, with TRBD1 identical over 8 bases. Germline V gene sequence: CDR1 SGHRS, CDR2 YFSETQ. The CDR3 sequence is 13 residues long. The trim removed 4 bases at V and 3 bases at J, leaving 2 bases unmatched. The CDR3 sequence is CASSTTGEETQYF. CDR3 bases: TGCGCCAGCAGCACGACAGGGGAAGAGACCCAGTACTTC.